The source of this T cell receptor (beta chain) is a study of blood T cell dynamics during melanoma immunotherapy. V was clipped by 9 bases and J by 9 bases; unmatched bases: 7. The CDR3 totals 12 residues. The germline CDR1 and CDR2 sequences are MDHEN and SYDVKM. Stated time point: pre-treatment baseline. Assay: immunoSEQ multiplex PCR; the TCRdb copy retains only in-frame clones and omits some. The sample records over 15,000 clones, 83% being singletons. Material: blood, obtained from a patient treated with checkpoint blockade. The V call is TRBV28, the J call TRBJ1-5, with 8 bases aligning to TRBD1. This TCR derives from a human donor with melanoma. CDR3 coding DNA: TGTGCCAGTTTCGACAGGGGTTCGCCCCAGCATTTT. Its protein is CASFDRGSPQHF. Supplemented by reference TRBV28 and TRBJ1-5, the full variable domain reads DVKVTQSSRYLVKRTGEKVFLECVQDMDHENMFWYRQDPGLGLRLIYFSYDVKMKEKGDIPEGYSVSREKKERFSLILESASTNQTSMYLCASFDRGSPQHFGDGTRLSIL.